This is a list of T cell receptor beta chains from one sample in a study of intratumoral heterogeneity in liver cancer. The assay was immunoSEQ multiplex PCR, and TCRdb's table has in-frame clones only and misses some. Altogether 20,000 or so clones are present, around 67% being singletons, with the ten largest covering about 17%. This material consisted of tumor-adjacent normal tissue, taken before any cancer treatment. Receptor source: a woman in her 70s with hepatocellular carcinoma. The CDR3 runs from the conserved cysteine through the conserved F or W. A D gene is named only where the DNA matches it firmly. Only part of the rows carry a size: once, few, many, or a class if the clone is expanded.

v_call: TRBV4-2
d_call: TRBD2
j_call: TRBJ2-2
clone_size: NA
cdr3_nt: TGTGCCAGCAGTAGGACTAGCGGGAGTGATATCACCGGGGAGCTGTTTTTT
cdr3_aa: CASSRTSGSDITGELFF

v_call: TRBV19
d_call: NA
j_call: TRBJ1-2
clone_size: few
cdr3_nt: TGTGCCAGTAGTATAGGAGGGGACTGGAACTATGGCTACACCTTC
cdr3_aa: CASSIGGDWNYGYTF

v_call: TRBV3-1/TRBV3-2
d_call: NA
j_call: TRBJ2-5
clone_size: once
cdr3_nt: TGTGCCAGCAGCTACAGGGAGGAAGAGACCCAGTACTTC
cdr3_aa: CASSYREEETQYF

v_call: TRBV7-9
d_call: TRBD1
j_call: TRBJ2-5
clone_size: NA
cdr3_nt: TGTGCCAGCAGCTTAACTCCGGGCAGGGGGCTCTTAGAGACCCAGTACTTC
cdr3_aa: CASSLTPGRGLLETQYF

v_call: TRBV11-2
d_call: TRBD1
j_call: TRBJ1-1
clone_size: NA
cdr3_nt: TGTGCCAGCAGCAACAGGGGGATGAACACTGAAGCTTTCTTT
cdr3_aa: CASSNRGMNTEAFF

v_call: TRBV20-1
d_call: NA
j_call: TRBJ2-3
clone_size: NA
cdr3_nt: TGCAGTGCTAGTTTTGGGGCGTCGGATACGCAGTATTTT
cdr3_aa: CSASFGASDTQYF

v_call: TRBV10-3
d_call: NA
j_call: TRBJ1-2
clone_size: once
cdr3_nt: TGTGCCATCAGCGGGACAAGCTATGGCTACACCTTC
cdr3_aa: CAISGTSYGYTF

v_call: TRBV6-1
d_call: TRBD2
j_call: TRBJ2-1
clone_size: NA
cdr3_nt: TGTGCCAGCAGTGAAGTTACTAGCGGGAGGTCTGAGCAGTTCTTC
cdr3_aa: CASSEVTSGRSEQFF

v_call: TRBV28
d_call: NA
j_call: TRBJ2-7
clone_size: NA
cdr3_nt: TGTGCCAGCAGTGGGGCAGGCCCCACCTACGAGCAGTACTTC
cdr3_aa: CASSGAGPTYEQYF

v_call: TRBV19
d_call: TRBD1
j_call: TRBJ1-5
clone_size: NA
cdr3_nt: TGTGCCAGTAGGGTCAACCGGGACAGGGGGAGCAATCAGCCCCAGCATTTT
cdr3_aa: CASRVNRDRGSNQPQHF

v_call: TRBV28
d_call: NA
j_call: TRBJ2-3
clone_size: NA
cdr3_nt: TGTGCCAGCACTCTGGGGAGTTTTGATACGCAGTATTTT
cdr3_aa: CASTLGSFDTQYF

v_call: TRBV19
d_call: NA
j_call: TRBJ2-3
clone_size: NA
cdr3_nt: TGTGCCAGTAGTGACGGACCAACGACAGATACGCAGTATTTT
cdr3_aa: CASSDGPTTDTQYF

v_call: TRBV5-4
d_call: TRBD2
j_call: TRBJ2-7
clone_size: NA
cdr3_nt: TGTGCCAGCAGCTCCAGGACGCGTCAGGGGACTAGGCACGAGCAGTACTTC
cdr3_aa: CASSSRTRQGTRHEQYF

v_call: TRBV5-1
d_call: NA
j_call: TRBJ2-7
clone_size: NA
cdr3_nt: TGCGCCAGCAGCTTGGGGTCAGGGGACGTCTACGAGCAGTACTTC
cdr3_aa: CASSLGSGDVYEQYF

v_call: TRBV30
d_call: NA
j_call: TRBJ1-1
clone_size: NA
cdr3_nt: TGTGCCTGGAGTGTAATTGGGGGCACTGAAGCTTTCTTT
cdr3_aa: CAWSVIGGTEAFF

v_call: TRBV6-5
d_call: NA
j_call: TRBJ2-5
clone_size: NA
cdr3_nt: TGTGCCAGCGTGTTAGAGGGGGGAGGGGAGACCCAGTACTTC
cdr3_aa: CASVLEGGGETQYF

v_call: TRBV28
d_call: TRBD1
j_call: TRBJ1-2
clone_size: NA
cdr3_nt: TGTGCCAGCAGTTCCGGGACAGGGGGCGTCGGCTATGGCTACACCTTC
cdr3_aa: CASSSGTGGVGYGYTF

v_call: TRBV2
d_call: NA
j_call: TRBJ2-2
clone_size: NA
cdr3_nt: TGTGCCAGCAGTGAATCGTGGGGGCCCACCGGGGAGCTGTTTTTT
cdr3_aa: CASSESWGPTGELFF

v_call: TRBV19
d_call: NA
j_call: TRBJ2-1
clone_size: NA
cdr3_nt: TGTGCCAGTAAGATCAGCGGAGACTACAATGAGCAGTTCTTC
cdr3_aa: CASKISGDYNEQFF

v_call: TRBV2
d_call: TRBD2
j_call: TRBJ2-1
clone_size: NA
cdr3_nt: TGTGCCACGGGACTACAGTACAATGAGCAGTTCTTC
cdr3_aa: CATGLQYNEQFF

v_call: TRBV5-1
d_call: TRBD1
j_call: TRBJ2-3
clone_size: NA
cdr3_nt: TGCGCCAGCAGCACGGACGGGACAGGGGGCACAGATACGCAGTATTTT
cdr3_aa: CASSTDGTGGTDTQYF

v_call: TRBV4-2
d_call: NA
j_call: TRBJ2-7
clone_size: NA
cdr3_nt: TGTGCCAGCAGCCAAGAGACGGGGGGCCTAGACTACGAGCAGTACTTC
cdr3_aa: CASSQETGGLDYEQYF

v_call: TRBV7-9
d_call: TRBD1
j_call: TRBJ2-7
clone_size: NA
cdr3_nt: TGTGCCAGCAGCTTAGGTGGGGGACAGGTAGCCTACGAGCAGTACTTC
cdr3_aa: CASSLGGGQVAYEQYF

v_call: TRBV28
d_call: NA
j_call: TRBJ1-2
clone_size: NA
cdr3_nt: TGTGCCAGCCGTTTGACCCAACCTAACTATGGCTACACCTTC
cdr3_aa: CASRLTQPNYGYTF

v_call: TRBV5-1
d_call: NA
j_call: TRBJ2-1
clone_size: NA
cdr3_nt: TGCGCCAGCAGCTTGGGAACAGGAAGGTACAATGAGCAGTTCTTC
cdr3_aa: CASSLGTGRYNEQFF

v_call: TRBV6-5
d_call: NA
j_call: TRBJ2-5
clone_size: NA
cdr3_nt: TGTGCCAGCAGTTCCTTGACACCGGGAAAGCAAGAGACCCAGTACTTC
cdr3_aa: CASSSLTPGKQETQYF

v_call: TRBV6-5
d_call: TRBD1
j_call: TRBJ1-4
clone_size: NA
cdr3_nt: TGTGCCAGCAGTTCGAAGGGGGGACAGGGAAATGAAAAACTGTTTTTT
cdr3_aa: CASSSKGGQGNEKLFF

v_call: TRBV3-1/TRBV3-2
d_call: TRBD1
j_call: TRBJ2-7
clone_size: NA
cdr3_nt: TGTGCCAGCAGCCAAGTCGGGACAGGGGGTCCTTACGAGCAGTACTTC
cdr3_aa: CASSQVGTGGPYEQYF

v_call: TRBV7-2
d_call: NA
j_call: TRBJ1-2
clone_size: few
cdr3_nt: TGTGCCAGCAGCTTAGGAATGACGGGCTACTATGGCTACACCTTC
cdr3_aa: CASSLGMTGYYGYTF

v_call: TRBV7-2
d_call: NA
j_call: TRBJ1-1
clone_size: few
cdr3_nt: TGTGCCAGCAGCTTAGAGGCCTGGTTAACAGGGAACACTGAAGCTTTCTTT
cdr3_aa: CASSLEAWLTGNTEAFF

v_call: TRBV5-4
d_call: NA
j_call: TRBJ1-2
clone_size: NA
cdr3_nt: TGTGCCAGCAGCCCGAACTCCGGGAACCTCTATGGCTACACCTTC
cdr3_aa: CASSPNSGNLYGYTF

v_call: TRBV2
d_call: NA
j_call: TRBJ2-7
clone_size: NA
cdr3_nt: TGTGCCAGCAGTGATCGGCGGATATACGAGCAGTACTTC
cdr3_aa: CASSDRRIYEQYF

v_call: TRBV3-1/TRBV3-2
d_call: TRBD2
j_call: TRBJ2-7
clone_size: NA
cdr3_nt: TGTGCCAGCAGCCTCGGGACTAGTCAGTACGAGCAGTACTTC
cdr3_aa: CASSLGTSQYEQYF

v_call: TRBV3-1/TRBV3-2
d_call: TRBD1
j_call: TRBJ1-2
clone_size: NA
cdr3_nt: TGTGCCAGCAGTACACAGGGGGCTCGTCCTGGCTACACCTTC
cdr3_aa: CASSTQGARPGYTF

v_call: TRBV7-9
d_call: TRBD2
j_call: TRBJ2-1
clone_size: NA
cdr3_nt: TGTGCCAGCAGCCCGACTAGCGGGAGCTCCTACAATGAGCAGTTCTTC
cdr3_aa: CASSPTSGSSYNEQFF

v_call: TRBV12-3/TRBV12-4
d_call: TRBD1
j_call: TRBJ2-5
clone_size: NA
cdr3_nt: TGTGCCAGCAGGACAGGGGGCGGTGAGACCCAGTACTTC
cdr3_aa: CASRTGGGETQYF

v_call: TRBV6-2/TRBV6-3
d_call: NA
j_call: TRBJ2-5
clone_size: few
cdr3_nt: TGTGCCAGCAGTTGGGGAAGTAGAGAGACCCAGTACTTC
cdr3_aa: CASSWGSRETQYF

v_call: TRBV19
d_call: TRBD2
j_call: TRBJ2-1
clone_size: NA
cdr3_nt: TGTGCCAGTAGTATTACCTGGGGGACTAGAACTGAGCAGTTCTTC
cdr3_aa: CASSITWGTRTEQFF

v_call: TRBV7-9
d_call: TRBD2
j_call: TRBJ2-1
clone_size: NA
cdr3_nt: TGTGCCAGCAGTCCTACTAGCGGAAGCTCCTACAATGAGCAGTTCTTC
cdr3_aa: CASSPTSGSSYNEQFF

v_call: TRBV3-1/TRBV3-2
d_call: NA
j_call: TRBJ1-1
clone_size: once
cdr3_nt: TGTGCCAGCAGCCAAGACGGGGCCTATGAAGCTTTCTTT
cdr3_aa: CASSQDGAYEAFF

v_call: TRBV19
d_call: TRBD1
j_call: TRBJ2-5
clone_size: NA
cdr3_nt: TGTGCCAGTAGTATGGGAGACAGGGATCTTTGGGAGACCCAGTACTTC
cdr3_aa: CASSMGDRDLWETQYF

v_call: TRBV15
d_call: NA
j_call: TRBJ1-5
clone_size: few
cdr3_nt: TGTGCCACCAGCGCGTCTATCCCCCGCGAAGAGCCCCAGCATTTT
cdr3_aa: CATSASIPREEPQHF

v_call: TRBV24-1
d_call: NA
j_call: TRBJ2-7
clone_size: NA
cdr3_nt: TGTGCCACCAGTGACTATAGAGGCGAGCAGTACTTC
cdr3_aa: CATSDYRGEQYF